The rows below give T cell receptor beta chains drawn from one sample of a study of memory B cells and T cells in multiple sclerosis. Clones were read by immunoSEQ multiplex PCR, and TCRdb kept only the in-frame ones, dropping some. The sample includes about 32,000 clones, approximately 85% of them seen just once. Their specific antigens are unknown. The sequencing input was PBMCs from blood kept in culture. The receptors derive from a human donor with multiple sclerosis. CDR3s include the opening cysteine and the closing phenylalanine or tryptophan. A D gene is named only where the DNA matches it firmly. The listing skips clone size in some rows; elsewhere it reads once, few, many or a size class.

CDR3	DNA	V	J	D	size
CAWSVLGTEAFF	TGTGCCTGGAGTGTACTGGGCACTGAAGCTTTCTTT	TRBV30	TRBJ1-1	NA	NA
CASTRQVGDTEAFF	TGTGCCAGCACCCGACAGGTGGGGGACACTGAAGCTTTCTTT	TRBV6-4	TRBJ1-1	NA	NA
CSVQNSGAAYEQYF	TGCAGCGTTCAGAATAGCGGGGCTGCCTACGAGCAGTACTTC	TRBV29-1	TRBJ2-7	TRBD2	once
CASSITYDNYGYTF	TGTGCCAGTAGTATCACCTACGATAACTATGGCTACACCTTC	TRBV19	TRBJ1-2	NA	NA
CASSFLREVLNEQFF	TGTGCCAGCAGCTTCCTGCGGGAGGTTTTAAATGAGCAGTTCTTC	TRBV7-8	TRBJ2-1	TRBD2	NA
CASSAALGQPQHF	TGTGCCAGCAGTGCCGCCCTGGGTCAGCCCCAGCATTTT	TRBV6-5	TRBJ1-5	NA	NA
CASSTYSLPGGYTF	TGTGCCAGCAGCACATACTCGTTACCGGGTGGCTACACCTTC	TRBV7-2	TRBJ1-2	NA	few
CASRRRDRALSPLHF	TGTGCCAGCAGGCGCCGGGACAGGGCCCTATCACCCCTCCACTTT	TRBV6-6	TRBJ1-6	TRBD1	NA
CASTLSNTEAFF	TGTGCCAGCACCCTGTCGAACACTGAAGCTTTCTTT	TRBV6-6	TRBJ1-1	NA	few
CASSLEGDTQYF	TGTGCCAGCAGCTTAGAAGGAGATACGCAGTATTTT	TRBV11-3	TRBJ2-3	NA	NA
CASTSSNQPQHF	TGTGCCAGCACCTCCAGCAATCAGCCCCAGCATTTT	TRBV28	TRBJ1-5	NA	NA
CASSLDLKVTEAFF	TGTGCCAGCAGCTTAGATCTCAAGGTTACTGAAGCTTTCTTT	TRBV11-2	TRBJ1-1	NA	NA
CASSSADRQWTGELFF	TGCGCCAGCAGCTCCGCGGATCGGCAGTGGACCGGGGAGCTGTTTTTT	TRBV5-1	TRBJ2-2	NA	NA
CASSDGTSGVNKQFF	TGTGCCAGCAGTGACGGGACTAGCGGGGTCAATAAGCAGTTCTTC	TRBV6-4	TRBJ2-1	TRBD2	NA
CASSGSAGDEQFF	TGTGCCAGCAGCGGGAGTGCGGGCGATGAGCAGTTCTTC	TRBV11-3	TRBJ2-1	NA	NA
CASSLGAGTGGEKLFF	TGTGCCAGCAGTTTAGGGGCCGGGACAGGGGGTGAAAAACTGTTTTTT	TRBV27	TRBJ1-4	TRBD1	NA
CATRAPRTSYEQYF	TGTGCCACCCGAGCCCCGAGAACATCCTACGAGCAGTACTTC	TRBV11-2	TRBJ2-7	NA	NA
CASSRGRGPDYGYTF	TGTGCCAGTTCCAGGGGGCGCGGACCCGACTATGGCTACACCTTC	TRBV6-1	TRBJ1-2	TRBD1	NA
CASSLDQGVWTNYGYTF	TGTGCCAGCAGTTTAGATCAGGGCGTTTGGACTAACTATGGCTACACCTTC	TRBV28	TRBJ1-2	NA	NA
CASSLSQPGPMNTEAFF	TGTGCCAGCAGCTTATCACAACCGGGACCCATGAACACTGAAGCTTTCTTT	TRBV7-9	TRBJ1-1	NA	NA
CASSLRGTGGKSTYEQYF	TGTGCCAGCAGTTTAAGGGGGACAGGGGGGAAATCGACCTACGAGCAGTACTTC	TRBV27	TRBJ2-7	TRBD1	NA
CASSESYGYTF	TGTGCCAGTTCTGAGAGCTATGGCTACACCTTC	TRBV19	TRBJ1-2	NA	NA
CASRDLVRHYVDTEAFF	TGTGCAAGTCGTGACTTGGTTAGACACTATGTCGACACTGAAGCTTTCTTT	TRBV12-2	TRBJ1-1	NA	NA
CASSQDWGTGYYGYTF	TGTGCCAGCAGCCAAGATTGGGGGACAGGGTACTATGGCTACACCTTC	TRBV4-2	TRBJ1-2	TRBD1	few
CASSPPGGSYGYTF	TGCGCCAGCAGCCCTCCGGGGGGTAGCTATGGCTACACCTTC	TRBV4-1	TRBJ1-2	NA	few
CASSSSNEQFF	TGTGCCAGCAGCTCGTCCAATGAGCAGTTCTTC	TRBV11-3	TRBJ2-1	NA	NA
CASSLSGNEQYF	TGTGCCAGCAGCTTATCAGGGAACGAGCAGTACTTC	TRBV7-9	TRBJ2-7	NA	few
CASSPGLAGGTGELFF	TGTGCCAGTAGCCCGGGACTAGCGGGAGGCACCGGGGAGCTGTTCTTT	TRBV19	TRBJ2-2	TRBD2	NA
CASTRAGAQQFF	TGTGCCAGCACTCGAGCGGGGGCCCAGCAGTTCTTC	TRBV2	TRBJ2-1	TRBD2	NA
CASSQTTGGDRHEQFF	TGTGCCAGCAGCCAAACGACAGGGGGCGATCGTCATGAGCAGTTCTTC	TRBV5-8	TRBJ2-1	TRBD1	NA
CASSLTTGETQYF	TGCGCCAGCAGCTTGACGACAGGAGAGACCCAGTACTTC	TRBV5-1	TRBJ2-5	NA	NA
CASSPRTSGTGGEQYF	TGTGCCAGCTCACCACGGACTAGCGGGACTGGGGGAGAGCAGTACTTC	TRBV18	TRBJ2-7	TRBD2	few
CASSAVGQGARGAFF	TGTGCCAGCAGCGCAGTAGGACAGGGGGCAAGAGGAGCTTTCTTT	TRBV5-4	TRBJ1-1	TRBD1	NA
CASSDTGPFYGYTF	TGTGCCAGCAGTGATACAGGGCCCTTTTATGGCTACACCTTC	TRBV6-1	TRBJ1-2	NA	once
CSVEGVAKNIQYF	TGCAGCGTAGAGGGAGTAGCCAAAAACATTCAGTACTTC	TRBV29-1	TRBJ2-4	NA	NA
CASLQGQGSLTGELFF	TGTGCCAGCCTGCAGGGACAGGGGAGTCTTACCGGGGAGCTGTTTTTT	TRBV19	TRBJ2-2	TRBD1	NA
CASSMAGTDTQYF	TGTGCCAGCAGCATGGCGGGCACAGATACGCAGTATTTT	TRBV5-4	TRBJ2-3	NA	NA
CASSVTGTGEAFF	TGTGCCAGCAGCGTTACCGGGACAGGGGAAGCTTTCTTT	TRBV9	TRBJ1-1	TRBD1	NA
CASSFWRTETQYF	TGTGCCAGCAGCTTCTGGAGGACAGAGACCCAGTACTTC	TRBV11-2	TRBJ2-5	NA	NA
CASSYNREGEQFF	TGTGCCAGCAGTTACAACAGGGAAGGTGAGCAGTTCTTC	TRBV6-5	TRBJ2-1	NA	NA
CASSIGTVEGYTF	TGTGCCAGTAGTATCGGGACGGTCGAAGGCTACACCTTC	TRBV19	TRBJ1-2	NA	NA
CASSPPGSGANVLTF	TGTGCCAGCAGTCCCCCAGGGTCTGGGGCCAACGTCCTGACTTTC	TRBV2	TRBJ2-6	NA	NA
CASKESGTGGIYEQYF	TGTGCCAGCAAAGAATCCGGGACAGGGGGAATATACGAGCAGTACTTC	TRBV6-6	TRBJ2-7	TRBD1	NA
CASSEYGTAKLHQPQHF	TGTGCCAGCAGTGAATACGGGACAGCTAAACTCCATCAGCCCCAGCATTTT	TRBV6-1	TRBJ1-5	TRBD1	NA
CASSLEPLTSGVAGYQETQYF	TGCGCCAGCAGCTTGGAGCCCCTGACTAGCGGGGTCGCTGGGTACCAAGAGACCCAGTACTTC	TRBV5-1	TRBJ2-5	TRBD2	NA
CASSVGMSNQPQHF	TGTGCCAGCAGCGTAGGGATGAGCAATCAGCCCCAGCATTTT	TRBV9	TRBJ1-5	NA	NA
CASSLNRGQGNTIYF	TGTGCCAGCAGCTTAAACAGGGGGCAAGGAAACACCATATATTTT	TRBV11-2	TRBJ1-3	TRBD1	NA
CASSLEGLTYNEQFF	TGTGCCAGCAGCTTAGAAGGCTTAACCTACAATGAGCAGTTCTTC	TRBV7-6	TRBJ2-1	NA	NA
CASSLDSSGRDYEQYF	TGCGCCAGCAGCTTGGATTCTAGCGGGAGGGACTACGAGCAGTACTTC	TRBV5-1	TRBJ2-7	TRBD2	NA
CASSPQGQGAIKAFF	TGTGCCAGCAGCCCACAAGGTCAGGGGGCGATTAAAGCTTTCTTT	TRBV27	TRBJ1-1	TRBD1	NA
CASSQSGNWSYGYTF	TGTGCCAGCAGCCAATCGGGGAATTGGAGCTATGGCTACACCTTC	TRBV14	TRBJ1-2	NA	NA
CASSLLWTEAFF	TGTGCCAGCAGCTTACTGTGGACTGAAGCTTTCTTT	TRBV7-9	TRBJ1-1	NA	few
CASSFASGRARETQYF	TGTGCCAGCAGCTTCGCTAGCGGGAGGGCGCGCGAGACCCAGTACTTC	TRBV7-2	TRBJ2-5	TRBD2	once
CASKHPEDAETQYF	TGTGCCAGCAAACACCCCGAGGACGCGGAGACCCAGTACTTC	TRBV2	TRBJ2-5	NA	NA
CASSMGGIMNTEAFF	TGTGCCAGTAGTATGGGAGGGATCATGAACACTGAAGCTTTCTTT	TRBV19	TRBJ1-1	NA	NA